The clone carrying this T cell receptor beta chain was detected many times. CDR3 length: 14 amino acids. The V end was cut by 5 bases, the J end by 6 bases, with 16 bases between. CDR1 and CDR2 from the germline V gene are DFQATT and SNEGSKA (reference sequence). This entry belongs to a study of human T cells and chemical hapten exposure. Study-wide background: Across samples, TCR yields varied, mostly owing to small differences in pooled library volumes.

Via MiXCR, TCRdb re-called the RACE reads, giving one row per CDR3 protein. The data show approximately 320,000 distinct CDR3 sequences, around 5.5% seen once. Described time point: pre-sensitization, week 0. Specified treatment: therapeutic diphenylcyclopropenone sensitization with weekly scalp DPC. Sequenced material: whole blood, taken in connection with sensitization to the hapten diphenylcyclopropenone (DPC). The TCR comes from a woman between 18 and 29 years old with alopecia areata. Some clones in this sample may be carry-over from other donors' samples. The J gene is TRBJ1-4, the V gene TRBV20-1; D is perhaps TRBD1 (5 bases). CDR3 amino acids: CSAVPGTEDEKLFF. In nucleotides, the CDR3 is TGCAGTGCTGTACCCGGGACGGAGGATGAAAAACTGTTTTTT.